This TCR beta chain was observed in a study of blood T cell repertoires in COVID-19. Study-level information: The United States, Italy and Spain supplied acute and convalescent COVID-19 samples. T cells, B-cell-depleted T cells, or PBMCs supplied cDNA or gDNA.

Authors' methods: Reference gene primer amplification gave nucleated cell count estimates. Generated by immunoSEQ multiplex PCR, the TCRdb table keeps only in-frame clones and is missing some. That table supplies the V and J calls and clone size; D and trimming were determined from the DNA. Of 200,000 to 300,000 clones in the sample, 80% to 85% were seen once. Germline values: CDR1 MGHDK, CDR2 SYGVNS. The CDR3 is made up of 16 amino acids. V lost 6 bases and J 5 bases, leaving 23 bases between the germline ends. The sample consisted of peripheral blood. The sequence came from a man aged 60 to 75 with acute or convalescent COVID-19. The chain uses TRBV25-1 and TRBJ2-7; a weak D match, TRBD2 (6 bases). CDR3 sequence reads: CASRPAGGAGFDEQYF. In nucleotides, the CDR3 is TGTGCCAGCAGACCCGCGGGCGGGGCGGGATTCGACGAGCAGTACTTC.